This T cell receptor (beta chain) was retrieved from a study of blood T cells in healthy people across ages. The study drew donors from healthy Caucasian individuals in Russia aged roughly 6 to 90. A second PCR, run for roughly 7 to 11 cycles, used a sample-barcoded 5' primer plus a J-beta primer mix. The yield of each sample was at least 2.5 million CDR3-containing paired-end reads. From the 5' RACE reads, TCRdb called clonotypes with MiXCR, one entry per CDR3 protein. In the table there are 1 million or so distinct CDR3 sequences, 20% to 25% of which are singletons. The same specimen was also included in a second study, on T cells of mothers and their children. From that report: When mothers and children were related, their normalized repertoire overlap, which was always slightly higher, did not differ significantly from that of unrelated pairs. Not a single persistent microchimeric T cell clone was detected.

Sequencing was done on a sample of blood. The TCR was taken from a girl aged 2 to 9 in good health.

The CDR3, as DNA: TGTGCCAGCAGCTTTGAGGTAGGGTATCCGGGGACTGAAGCTTTCTTT. As protein: CASSFEVGYPGTEAFF. The chain combines TRBV11-2 with TRBJ1-1, with D hard to call. The germline CDR1 and CDR2 sequences are SGHAT and FQNNGV. This CDR3 contains 16 residues. Trimming pared 3 bases from V and 5 bases from J, leaving 19 bases between. The whole variable domain, filled in from reference TRBV11-2 and TRBJ1-1, reads EAGVAQSPRYKIIEKRQSVAFWCNPISGHATLYWYQQILGQGPKLLIQFQNNGVVDDSQLPKDRFSAERLKGVDSTLKIQPAKLEDSAVYLCASSFEVGYPGTEAFFGQGTRLTVV.